This T cell receptor beta chain was observed in a study of siplizumab effects on memory and regulatory T cells. Broader study findings: In controls, 25% to 30% of mappable alloreactive CD4+ clones were Treg-derived on average, versus just under 70% with siplizumab.

J gave up 6 bases and V 0 bases, and 8 bases lay outside the gene matches. This CDR3 has 17 amino acids. From germline, CDR1 is LGHNA and CDR2 YSLEER. Concerning this clone: Its target is unknown.

Some clones are missing from TCRdb's copy, which holds only in-frame ones; the method was immunoSEQ multiplex PCR. This table has fewer than 80,000 clones, approximately 93% appearing once. The sequencing sample was made of CD8+ T cells sorted from blood. The sequence derives from a human donor in good health. V and J are TRBV4-3 and TRBJ2-2; 9 nucleotides agree with TRBD1. This chain's CDR3 is CASSQDSGQGRAGELFF. CDR3 nucleotide sequence: TGCGCCAGCAGCCAAGATAGTGGACAGGGGAGAGCCGGGGAGCTGTTTTTT.